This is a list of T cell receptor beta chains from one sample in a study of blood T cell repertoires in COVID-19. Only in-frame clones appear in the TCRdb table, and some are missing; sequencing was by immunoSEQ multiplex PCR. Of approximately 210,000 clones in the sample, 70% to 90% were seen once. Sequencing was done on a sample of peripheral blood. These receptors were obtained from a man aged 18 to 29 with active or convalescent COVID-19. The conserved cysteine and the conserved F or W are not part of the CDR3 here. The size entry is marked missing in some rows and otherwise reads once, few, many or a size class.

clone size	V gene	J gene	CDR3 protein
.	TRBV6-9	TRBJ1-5	ASSYTGRGNQPQH
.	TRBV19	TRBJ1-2	ASSRQGRGYT
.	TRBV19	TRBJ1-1	ASRMIRQGMNTEAF
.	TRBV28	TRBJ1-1	ASTSPLGARNTEAF
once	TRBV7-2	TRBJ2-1	ASSPKYEQF
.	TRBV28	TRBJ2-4	ASSGQPANIQY
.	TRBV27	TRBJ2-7	ASSPRVPGISYEQY
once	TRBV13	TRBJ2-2	ASIRVREAGELF
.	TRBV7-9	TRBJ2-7	ASSPWWSSGRLGGEQY
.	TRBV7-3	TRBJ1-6	ASSLMGSANSPLH
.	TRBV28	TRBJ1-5	ASSFRAGQGNQPQH
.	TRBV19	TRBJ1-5	ASSDQGFGSNQPQH
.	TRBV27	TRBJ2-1	ASSLTPNQGYAQF
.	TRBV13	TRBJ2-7	ASSHNSGDFYEQY
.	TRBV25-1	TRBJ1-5	ASRSEGGNQPQH
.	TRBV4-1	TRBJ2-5	ASSQSTVAGALVETQY
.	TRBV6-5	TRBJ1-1	ASSRGDMNTEAF
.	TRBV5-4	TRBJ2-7	ASSFLTGGLENEQY
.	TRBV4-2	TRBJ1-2	ASSQETGGSYGYT
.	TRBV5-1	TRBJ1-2	ASSLGIGQTTNYGYT
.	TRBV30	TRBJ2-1	AWSTSGNREQF
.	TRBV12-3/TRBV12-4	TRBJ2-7	ASTPEESYEQY
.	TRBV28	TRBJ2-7	ASGGTGFHEQY
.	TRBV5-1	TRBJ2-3	ASSSLTDTQY
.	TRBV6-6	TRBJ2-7	ASSYLGAAYEQY
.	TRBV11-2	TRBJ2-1	ASNSEIGTGVNEQF
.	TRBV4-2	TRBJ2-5	ASSQGPTSGSQETQY
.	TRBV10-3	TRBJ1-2	AISDGGYGYT
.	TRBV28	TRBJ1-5	ANGRISQGNQPQH
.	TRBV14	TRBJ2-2	ASSQDFANIRTGGELF
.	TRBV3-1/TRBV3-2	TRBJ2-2	ASSQGPGLASGELF
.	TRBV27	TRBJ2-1	ASRLLAVSYNEQF
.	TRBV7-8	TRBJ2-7	ASSLGGQSYEQY
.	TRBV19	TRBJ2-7	ASSPRGQGGYEQY
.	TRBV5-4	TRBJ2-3	ASSFSGNTDTQY
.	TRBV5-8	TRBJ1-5	ASSFSNQPQH
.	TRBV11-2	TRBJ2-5	ASSLLLGGGRTPGETQY